This T cell receptor (beta chain) stems from a study of OX40 agonist ivuxolimab in advanced cancers. Across the whole study: Ivuxolimab doses were 0.01, 0.1, 0.3, 1.5, 3 or 10 mg/kg every 2 weeks. Patients receiving dose escalation had hepatocellular carcinoma, melanoma, renal cell or head and neck cancer.

The CDR3 is 17 amino acids. The germline V gene encodes CDR1 LNHDA and CDR2 SQIVND (reference sequence). The V and J ends lost 6 bases and 4 bases, in that order; junction bases with no gene match: 8. TCRdb's copy holds only in-frame clones and misses some; the assay was immunoSEQ multiplex PCR. In the table there are around 15,000 clones, 80% to 90% of which are singletons. The source of this sequence is an adult with an advanced solid tumor such as melanoma, head and neck, liver or kidney cancer. This chain uses TRBV19 with TRBJ2-2; 13 nucleotides line up with TRBD2. The specimen was CD4+ or CD8+ T cells sorted from blood, collected in a trial of the OX40 agonist ivuxolimab. Written as DNA, the CDR3 is TGTGCCAGTAGCCTCGGGACTAGCGGGATAGTCACCGGGGAGCTGTTTTTT. Its translation: CASSLGTSGIVTGELFF.